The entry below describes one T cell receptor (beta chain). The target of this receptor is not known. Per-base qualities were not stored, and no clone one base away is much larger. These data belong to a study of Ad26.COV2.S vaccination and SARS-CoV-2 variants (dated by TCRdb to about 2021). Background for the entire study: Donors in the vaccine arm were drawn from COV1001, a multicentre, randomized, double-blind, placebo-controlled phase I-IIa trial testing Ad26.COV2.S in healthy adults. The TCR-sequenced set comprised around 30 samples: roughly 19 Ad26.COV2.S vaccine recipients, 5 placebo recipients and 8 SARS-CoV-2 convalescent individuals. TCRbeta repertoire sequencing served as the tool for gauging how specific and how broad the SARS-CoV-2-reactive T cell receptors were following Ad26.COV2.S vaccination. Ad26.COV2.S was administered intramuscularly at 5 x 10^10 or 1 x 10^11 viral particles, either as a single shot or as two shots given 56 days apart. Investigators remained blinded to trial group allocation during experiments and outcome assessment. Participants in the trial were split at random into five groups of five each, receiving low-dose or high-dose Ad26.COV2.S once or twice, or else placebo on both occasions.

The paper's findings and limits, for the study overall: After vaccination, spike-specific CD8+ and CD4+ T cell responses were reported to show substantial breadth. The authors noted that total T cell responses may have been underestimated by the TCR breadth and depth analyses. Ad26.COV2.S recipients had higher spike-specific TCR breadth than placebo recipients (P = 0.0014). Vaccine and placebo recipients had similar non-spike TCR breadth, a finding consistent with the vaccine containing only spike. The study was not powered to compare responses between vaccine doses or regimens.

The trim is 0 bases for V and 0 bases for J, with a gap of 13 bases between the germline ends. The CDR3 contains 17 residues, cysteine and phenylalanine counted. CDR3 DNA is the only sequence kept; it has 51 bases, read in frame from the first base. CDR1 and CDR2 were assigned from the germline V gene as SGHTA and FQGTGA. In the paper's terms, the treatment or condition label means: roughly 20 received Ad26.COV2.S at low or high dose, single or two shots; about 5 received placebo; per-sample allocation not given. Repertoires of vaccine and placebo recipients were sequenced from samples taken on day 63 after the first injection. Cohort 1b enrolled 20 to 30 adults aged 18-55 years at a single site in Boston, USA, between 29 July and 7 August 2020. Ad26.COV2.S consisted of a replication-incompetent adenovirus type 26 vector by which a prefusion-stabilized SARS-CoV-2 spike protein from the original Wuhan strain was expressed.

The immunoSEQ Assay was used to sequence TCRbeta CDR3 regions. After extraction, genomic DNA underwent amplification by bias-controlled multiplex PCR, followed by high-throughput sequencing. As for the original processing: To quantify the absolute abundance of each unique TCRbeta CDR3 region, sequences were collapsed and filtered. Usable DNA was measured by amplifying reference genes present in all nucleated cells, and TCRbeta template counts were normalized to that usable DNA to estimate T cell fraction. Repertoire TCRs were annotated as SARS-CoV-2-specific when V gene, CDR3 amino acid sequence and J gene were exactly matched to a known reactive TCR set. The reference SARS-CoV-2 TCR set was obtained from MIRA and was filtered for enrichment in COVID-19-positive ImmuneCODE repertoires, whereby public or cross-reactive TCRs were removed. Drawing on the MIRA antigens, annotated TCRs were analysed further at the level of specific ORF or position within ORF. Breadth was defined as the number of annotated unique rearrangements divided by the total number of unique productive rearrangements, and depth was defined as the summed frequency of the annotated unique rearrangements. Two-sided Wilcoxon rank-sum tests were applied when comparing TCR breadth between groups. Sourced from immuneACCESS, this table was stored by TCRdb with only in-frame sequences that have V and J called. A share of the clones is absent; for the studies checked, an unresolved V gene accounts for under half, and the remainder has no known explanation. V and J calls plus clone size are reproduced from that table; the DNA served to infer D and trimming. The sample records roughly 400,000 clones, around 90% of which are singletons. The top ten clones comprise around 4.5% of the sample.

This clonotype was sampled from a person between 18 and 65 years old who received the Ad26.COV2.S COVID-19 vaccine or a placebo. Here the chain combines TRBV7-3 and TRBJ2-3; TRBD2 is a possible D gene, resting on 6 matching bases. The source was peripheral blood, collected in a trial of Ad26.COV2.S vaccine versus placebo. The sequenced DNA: TGTGCCAGCAGCTTAACCCTCTTGGGGACTAGCACAGATACGCAGTATTTT. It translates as CASSLTLLGTSTDTQYF. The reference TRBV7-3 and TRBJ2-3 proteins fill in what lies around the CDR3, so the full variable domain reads GAGVSQTPSNKVTEKGKYVELRCDPISGHTALYWYRQSLGQGPEFLIYFQGTGAADDSGLPNDRFFAVRPEGSVSTLKIQRTERGDSAVYLCASSLTLLGTSTDTQYFGPGTRLTVL.